This T cell receptor (beta chain) was recorded in a study of PD-L1 blockade in urothelial cancer. On the study more broadly: In the patient group, most of the roughly 30 were males with bladder-origin urothelial cancer.

The protocol was immunoSEQ multiplex PCR, while the TCRdb copy is restricted to in-frame clones and leaves out a portion. Here the sample spans about 81,000 clones, 70% to 90% being singletons. The germline V gene encodes CDR1 LNHDA and CDR2 SQIVND (reference sequence). V was clipped by 4 bases and J by 6 bases; unmatched bases: 14. The CDR3 is made up of 17 amino acids. Of note for this clone: As yet, its antigen is unknown.

Study observations and caveats: Pretreatment clonality of the blood TCR repertoire below the median was predictive of superior survival.

As for time point: pretreatment peripheral blood. The receptor comes from a woman of 80 years or more with urothelial cancer. Sequencing was performed on PBMCs, taken around atezolizumab (anti-PD-L1) treatment. This chain uses TRBV19 with TRBJ1-5; 8 bases match TRBD1. The CDR3 DNA is TGTGCCAGTAGTACCCGGACAGGGAGCGGGTCAGGTCAGCCCCAGCATTTT. As protein: CASSTRTGSGSGQPQHF.